A selection of T cell receptor beta chains follows, all from one sample in a study of shared clonotypes between healthy human individuals. This table comes from immunoSEQ multiplex PCR, and its TCRdb copy is limited to in-frame clones, with some not included. This table has about 2.1 million clones, approximately 94% appearing once. The sample consisted of naive CD8+ T cells from PBMCs. The receptors here all came from a man aged 18 to 30 in good health. Some clones in this sample may be carry-over from other donors' samples. Each CDR3 is given with its conserved first and last residue. The D gene is left open where the match is weak. Rows give clone size only sometimes, using once, few, many, or a class for an expanded clone.

size	D	J	V	CDR3	DNA
few	-	TRBJ2-1	TRBV7-9	CASSVNNEQFF	TGTGCCAGCAGCGTGAACAATGAGCAGTTCTTC
-	-	TRBJ1-1	TRBV27	CASSFRTQGKNTEAFF	TGTGCCAGCAGTTTCCGCACCCAGGGGAAGAACACTGAAGCTTTCTTT
-	-	TRBJ2-3	TRBV27	CASHGYTDTQYF	TGTGCCAGCCACGGATACACAGATACGCAGTATTTT
-	-	TRBJ2-7	TRBV6-5	CASSYVAYEQYF	TGTGCCAGCAGTTACGTCGCGTACGAGCAGTACTTC
-	TRBD1	TRBJ2-1	TRBV7-2	CASSRTGGWQDEQFF	TGTGCCAGCAGCCGGACAGGGGGATGGCAAGATGAGCAGTTCTTC
-	TRBD1	TRBJ1-2	TRBV4-3	CASSQSTGARALYGYTF	TGCGCCAGCAGCCAATCAACAGGGGCAAGGGCTCTTTATGGCTACACCTTC
-	-	TRBJ2-7	TRBV6-1	CASSEGFRPYEQYF	TGTGCCAGCAGTGAAGGCTTTAGACCCTACGAGCAGTACTTC
-	-	TRBJ1-1	TRBV2	CASNSRILNTEAFF	TGTGCCAGCAATAGTAGAATTTTGAACACTGAAGCTTTCTTT
-	-	TRBJ2-1	TRBV7-9	CASSTPFDEQFF	TGTGCCAGCAGCACCCCCTTCGATGAGCAGTTCTTC
once	-	TRBJ2-1	TRBV1	CTSSPRLAGGLDEQFF	TGCACCAGCAGCCCTCGACTAGCGGGAGGTCTGGATGAGCAGTTCTTC
-	-	TRBJ1-1	TRBV7-9	CASSHMNTEAFF	TGTGCCAGCAGCCACATGAACACTGAAGCTTTCTTT
-	TRBD2	TRBJ2-3	TRBV5-1	CASKAGVPDTQYF	TGCGCCAGCAAAGCGGGAGTTCCAGATACGCAGTATTTT
once	-	TRBJ1-2	TRBV7-9	CASSPGAGYYYGYTF	TGTGCCAGCAGTCCCGGGGCAGGGTATTACTATGGCTACACCTTC
-	TRBD2	TRBJ2-1	TRBV4-3	CASSQDAGGYNEQFF	TGCGCCAGCAGCCAAGATGCGGGGGGCTACAATGAGCAGTTCTTC